These 21 T cell receptor beta chains share one sample of origin, sequenced in a study of cytomegalovirus exposure and HLA in healthy donors. This PCR relied on a set of 60 Vbeta primers and 13 Jbeta primers. Some clones are missing from TCRdb's copy, which holds only in-frame ones; the method was immunoSEQ multiplex PCR. The sample lists nearly 110,000 clones, around 72% occurring once. Sequencing was performed on PBMCs. The receptor set was obtained from a woman aged 35 to 49 in good health and CMV-seropositive.

The chain links TRBV15 to TRBJ2-1; a weak D match, TRBD2 (5 bases). In germline, CDR1 is LNHNV, CDR2 YYDKDF (reference sequence). The V and J ends lost 5 bases and 0 bases respectively, with 17 bases between them. The CDR3 contains 17 residues. This CDR3 reads CATSSRDSASSYNEQFF. CDR3 bases: TGTGCCACCAGCTCACGGGATTCAGCCAGCTCCTACAATGAGCAGTTCTTC.

V usage is TRBV7-9 and J usage is TRBJ1-5; D is undetermined. CDR3 length equals 13 residues. Germline-derived CDR1 and CDR2 are SEHNR and FQNEAQ (reference sequence). V lost 3 bases to trimming and J lost 5 bases, with 8 bases between them. CDR3 protein: CASSFNVDQPQHF. The CDR3 nucleotides are TGTGCCAGCAGCTTCAATGTAGATCAGCCCCAGCATTTT.

This chain links TRBV19 with TRBJ2-7, with 11 positions matching TRBD1. Germline loops: CDR1 LNHDA, CDR2 SQIVND (reference sequence). The length of the CDR3 is 15 residues. V gave up 5 bases and J gave up 2 bases; unmatched junction bases: 5. The CDR3 bases are TGTGCCAGTAGTCCCGGGACAGGGGGTACCTACGAGCAGTACTTC. The encoded protein is CASSPGTGGTYEQYF.

The chain employs TRBV11-1 and TRBJ1-1; 12 bases line up with TRBD1. Germline CDR1 reads SGHAT; CDR2 reads FQDESV (reference sequence). Trimming cost V 1 base and J 0 bases; bases outside gene matches: 6. The length of the CDR3 is 18 residues. CDR3 nucleotides: TGTGCCAGCAGCTTAGTATGGGACAGGGGGCCCATGAACACTGAAGCTTTCTTT. It specifies CASSLVWDRGPMNTEAFF.

The count of this clone is one. V is TRBV11-2 and J is TRBJ2-1; no clear D. This CDR3 has 15 amino acids. Trimming stripped 3 bases from V and 0 bases from J, with 9 bases between. Germline values: CDR1 SGHAT, CDR2 FQNNGV. Written as DNA, the CDR3 is TGTGCCAGCAGCTTCTTAACGAGCTCCTACAATGAGCAGTTCTTC. This gives the protein CASSFLTSSYNEQFF. Combining the CDR3 with reference TRBV11-2 and TRBJ2-1 gives the whole variable domain EAGVAQSPRYKIIEKRQSVAFWCNPISGHATLYWYQQILGQGPKLLIQFQNNGVVDDSQLPKDRFSAERLKGVDSTLKIQPAKLEDSAVYLCASSFLTSSYNEQFFGPGTRLTVL.

The rearrangement joins TRBV7-9 to TRBJ1-1; D uncertain. Trimming removed 5 bases at V and 1 base at J, with 5 bases between. The V gene's germline CDR1 is SEHNR and CDR2 FQNEAQ (reference sequence). The CDR3 runs to 12 residues. The CDR3 DNA follows: TGTGCCAGCAGCCCCTGGAACACTGAAGCTTTCTTT. This translates into CASSPWNTEAFF.

V and J are TRBV2 and TRBJ1-2; D is possibly TRBD1 (5 bases). V shed 4 bases and J shed 6 bases, with 12 bases lying between them. This CDR3 is built from 13 residues. CDR1 is SNHLY, CDR2 FYNNEI, per germline. CDR3 DNA: TGTGCCAGCAGTGGAGGGGTAGCGGATGGCTACACCTTC. It yields the protein CASSGGVADGYTF.

This clone was counted only a few times. The rearrangement uses TRBV18 and TRBJ1-1; no clear D gene. The CDR3 extends over 13 amino acids. CDR1 KGHSH and CDR2 LQKENI come from the germline V gene. Trimming took 4 bases from V and 1 from J, leaving 7 bases between them. Here the CDR3 reads CASSLEGNTEAFF. CDR3 nucleotides: TGTGCCAGCTCACTCGAGGGGAACACTGAAGCTTTCTTT.

The chain carries TRBV5-1 and TRBJ2-3; a weak D match, TRBD2 (5 bases). V shed 4 bases and J shed 4 bases, with 13 bases lying between them. The CDR3 runs to 14 residues. Germline V gene sequence: CDR1 SGHRS, CDR2 YFSETQ. CDR3 bases: TGCGCCAGCAGCACAACTTCGGGGTCAGATACGCAGTATTTT. Amino acids: CASSTTSGSDTQYF.

The rearrangement uses TRBV7-9 and TRBJ2-2; 8 positions match TRBD1. The CDR3 has 13 amino acids. CDR1 and CDR2 from the germline V gene are SEHNR and FQNEAQ (reference sequence). With 4 bases clipped from V and 7 bases from J, the junction kept 2 bases outside the gene matches. CDR3: CASSWTGNGELFF. DNA of the CDR3: TGTGCCAGCAGCTGGACAGGGAACGGGGAGCTGTTTTTT.

Here the CDR3 DNA reads TGTGCCTATAGCCAGGGCCCGTACTCTAACTATGGCTACACCTTC. This translates into CAYSQGPYSNYGYTF. This chain uses TRBV30 with TRBJ1-2, with D perhaps matching TRBD1 (5 bases). The germline V gene has CDR1 GTSNPN and CDR2 SVGIG (reference sequence). The CDR3 consists of 15 residues. Trimming cost V 7 bases and J 0 bases, with 18 bases left between them.

The rearrangement joins TRBV5-1 to TRBJ2-5; 11 bases align to TRBD2. The CDR3 loop spans 16 amino acids. V dropped 4 bases and J dropped 0; count of bases not matched to a gene: 5. Germline V lookup: CDR1 SGHRS, CDR2 YFSETQ. This CDR3 reads CASSRTSGGNQETQYF. For the CDR3, the DNA is TGCGCCAGCAGCCGAACTAGCGGGGGCAACCAAGAGACCCAGTACTTC.

This rearrangement joins TRBV18 to TRBJ1-1, with D perhaps matching TRBD1 (6 bases). V shed 2 bases and J shed 3 bases, with 10 bases lying between them. CDR3 length: 14 residues. CDR1 and CDR2 (germline): KGHSH, LQKENI. This CDR3 is CASSPTDSDTEAFF. The CDR3 bases are TGTGCCAGCTCACCAACGGACAGTGACACTGAAGCTTTCTTT. Drawing the rest from reference TRBV18 and TRBJ1-1, the complete variable domain is NAGVMQNPRHLVRRRGQEARLRCSPMKGHSHVYWYRQLPEEGLKFMVYLQKENIIDESGMPKERFSAEFPKEGPSILRIQQVVRGDSAAYFCASSPTDSDTEAFFGQGTRLTVV.

The rearrangement uses TRBV30 and TRBJ2-7; tentatively, D is TRBD2 (7 bases). The V end lost 3 bases, the J end lost 0 bases, and 12 bases lay between the germline ends. CDR1 and CDR2 from the germline V gene are GTSNPN and SVGIG (reference sequence). CDR3 length: 14 residues. The CDR3 protein is CAWRRGGDSYEQYF. For the CDR3, the DNA is TGTGCCTGGAGAAGAGGGGGGGACTCCTACGAGCAGTACTTC.

The V gene is TRBV19, the J gene TRBJ1-2, with D perhaps TRBD1 (6 bases). With 1 base removed from V and 3 bases from J, the gap between germline ends came to 12 bases. The germline gives CDR1 LNHDA, CDR2 SQIVND (reference sequence). The CDR3 runs 15 residues. CDR3 sequence: CASSIGQGPDYGYTF. CDR3 nucleotides: TGTGCCAGTAGTATAGGTCAGGGGCCGGACTATGGCTACACCTTC.

This clone appeared once. The chain employs TRBV5-1 and TRBJ2-7, with 9 bases matching TRBD1. Germline values: CDR1 SGHRS, CDR2 YFSETQ. The CDR3 length is 18 residues. The V segment lost 3 bases and the J segment 3 bases; nucleotides outside the gene matches: 16. For the CDR3, the DNA is TGCGCCAGCAGCTCGGTCCAGCTCCGGGACAGGGCCAACTACGAGCAGTACTTC. It yields the protein CASSSVQLRDRANYEQYF.

This clone appeared a few times. The chain joins TRBV10-2 to TRBJ1-5, with D possibly being TRBD1 (6 bases). The CDR3 length is 18 residues. CDR1 is WSHSY and CDR2 is SAAADI in the germline V gene. The V and J ends lost 2 bases and 4 bases respectively, with 21 bases between them. The CDR3, as DNA: TGCGCCAGCAGTGAGCCCTCGCGTGGGGGGGCTGTTAATCAGCCCCAGCATTTT. Amino acids: CASSEPSRGGAVNQPQHF.

The genes are TRBV5-5 and TRBJ2-3, with TRBD2 matching 14 bases. Unmatched junction bases numbered 5, after V lost 0 bases and J lost 5 bases. Germline loops: CDR1 SGHKS, CDR2 YYEKEE (reference sequence). This CDR3 region has 17 residues. The CDR3 sequence: CASSLGLAGGQGDTQYF. The CDR3 bases are TGTGCCAGCAGCTTGGGACTAGCGGGGGGGCAGGGAGATACGCAGTATTTT.

The rearrangement links TRBV10-3 to TRBJ1-3, with 7 bases that match TRBD1. Looked up from germline, CDR1 is ENHRY and CDR2 is SYGVKD. Trimming at V came to 2 bases and at J to 4 bases, leaving 5 bases not matched to a gene. This CDR3 spans 15 amino acids. CDR3 residues: CAISEVAGQGNTIYF. In nucleotides, the CDR3 is TGTGCCATCAGTGAGGTGGCGGGACAGGGAAACACCATATATTTT.

V is TRBV7-3 and J is TRBJ2-1, with 8 bases fitting TRBD2. This CDR3 region has 16 residues. The V segment lost 5 bases and the J segment 6 bases; nucleotides outside the gene matches: 12. Germline V lookup: CDR1 SGHTA, CDR2 FQGTGA. This CDR3 reads CASSPTMGLELNEQFF. CDR3 DNA sequence: TGTGCCAGCAGCCCCACCATGGGACTAGAACTCAATGAGCAGTTCTTC.

The gene calls are TRBV5-1 and TRBJ1-4, with 8 bases matching TRBD1. The germline CDR1 and CDR2 sequences are SGHRS and YFSETQ. V shed 4 bases, J shed 5 bases, and the junction held 7 bases outside the gene matches. The CDR3 loop spans 15 amino acids. The CDR3 coding sequence is TGCGCCAGCAGCGCCGGGACAGGTCGGAATGAAAAACTGTTTTTT. The encoded protein is CASSAGTGRNEKLFF.